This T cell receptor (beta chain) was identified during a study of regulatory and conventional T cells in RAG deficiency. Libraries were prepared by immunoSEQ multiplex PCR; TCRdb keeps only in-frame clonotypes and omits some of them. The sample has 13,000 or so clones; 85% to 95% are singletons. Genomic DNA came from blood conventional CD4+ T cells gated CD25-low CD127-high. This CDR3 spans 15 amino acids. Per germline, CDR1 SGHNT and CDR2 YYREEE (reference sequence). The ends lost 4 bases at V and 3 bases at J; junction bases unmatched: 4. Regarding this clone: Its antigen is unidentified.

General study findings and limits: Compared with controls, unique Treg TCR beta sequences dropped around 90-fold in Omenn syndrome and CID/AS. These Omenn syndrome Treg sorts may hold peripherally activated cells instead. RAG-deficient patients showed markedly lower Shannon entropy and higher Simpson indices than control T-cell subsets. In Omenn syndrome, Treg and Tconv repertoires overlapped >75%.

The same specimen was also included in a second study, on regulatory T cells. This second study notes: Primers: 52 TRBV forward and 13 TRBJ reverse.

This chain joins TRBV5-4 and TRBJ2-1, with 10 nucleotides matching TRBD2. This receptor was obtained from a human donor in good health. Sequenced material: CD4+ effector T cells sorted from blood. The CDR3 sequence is CASSGGLADYNEQFF. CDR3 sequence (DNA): TGTGCCAGCAGCGGAGGACTAGCGGACTACAATGAGCAGTTCTTC.